Below are 20 T cell receptor beta chains sequenced from a single sample in a study of human T cells and chemical hapten exposure. TCRdb re-analysed the RACE reads in MiXCR, keeping a single row per CDR3 protein. This table has about 380,000 distinct CDR3 sequences, approximately 5.1% appearing once. Time point in this sample: patch test 1, 2 weeks after DPC sensitization. Treatment meaning: therapeutic diphenylcyclopropenone sensitization with weekly scalp DPC. Source: whole blood, taken in connection with sensitization to the hapten diphenylcyclopropenone (DPC). The source is a woman between 50 and 59 years old with alopecia areata. Some clones in this sample may be carry-over from other donors' samples.

The sample holds many counts of this clonotype. The genes are TRBV5-1 and TRBJ2-6; no firm D call. The V end was cut by 4 bases, the J end by 1 base, with 12 bases between. The length of the CDR3 is 16 residues. Germline loops: CDR1 SGHRS, CDR2 YFSETQ. This CDR3 is CASSPTWDSGANVLTF. CDR3 DNA: TGCGCCAGCAGCCCGACGTGGGATTCTGGGGCCAACGTCCTGACTTTC.

This clonotype has a count of ten or more. The gene calls are TRBV7-2 and TRBJ2-3, with D uncertain. V lost 5 bases and J lost 4, with 4 bases in between. CDR1 SGHTA and CDR2 FQGNSA come from the germline V gene. The CDR3 runs 11 residues. CDR3 protein: CASSQADTQYF. The CDR3 region has the DNA TGTGCCAGCAGCCAAGCAGATACGCAGTATTTT.

With respect to this clonotype: A clone one base away is much larger, so this may be a read error. The rearrangement joins TRBV6-6 to TRBJ1-2; D is unclear. The CDR3 has 14 amino acids. Germline loops: CDR1 MNHNY, CDR2 SVGAGI (reference sequence). The CDR3 protein is CATRGQRLLYAYTF. CDR3 in DNA: TGTGCCACCCGAGGGCAGCGACTTCTCTATGCCTACACCTTC.

At least ten counts were recorded for this clonotype. The rearrangement joins TRBV28 to TRBJ2-6; TRBD2 matches 10 bases. This CDR3 is 18 amino acids long. Unmatched junction bases numbered 12, after V lost 6 bases and J lost 4 bases. The germline CDR1 and CDR2 sequences are MDHEN and SYDVKM. The CDR3 DNA is TGTGCCAGCAGCACCCCGGGACTAGCGATCTCCGGGGCCAACGTCCTGACTTTC. Translated, it gives CASSTPGLAISGANVLTF.

The sample holds many counts of this clonotype. Mismatch with germline at one junction end may stem from a read error. This rearrangement joins TRBV7-9 to TRBJ2-4; a possible D gene is TRBD2 (5 bases). The CDR3 loop spans 8 amino acids. The germline V gene encodes CDR1 SEHNR and CDR2 FQNEAQ (reference sequence). The CDR3 sequence is CASSPRRF. CDR3 DNA sequence: TGTGCCAGCAGCCCCAGGAGGTTC. Combining the CDR3 with reference TRBV7-9 and TRBJ2-4 gives the whole variable domain DTGVSQNPRHKITKRGQNVTFRCDPISEHNRLYWYRQTLGQGPEFLTYFQNEAQLEKSRLLSDRFSAERPKGSFSTLEIQRTEQGDSAMYLCASSPRRFGAGTRLSVL.

The chain employs TRBV7-9 and TRBJ2-3, with TRBD1 identical over 8 bases. Germline CDR1 reads SEHNR; CDR2 reads FQNEAQ (reference sequence). Trimming at V came to 1 base and at J to 0 bases, leaving 3 bases not matched to a gene. The CDR3 length is 16 residues. The CDR3 region is CASSLGDRTSTDTQYF. The DNA of the CDR3 is TGTGCCAGCAGCTTAGGGGACAGGACTAGCACAGATACGCAGTATTTT.

The chain has TRBV9 and TRBJ2-1; no reliable D call. CDR3 length: 15 amino acids. Germline CDR1 and CDR2: SGDLS and YYNGEE. V lost 0 bases to trimming and J lost 0 bases, with 7 bases between them. Here the CDR3 DNA reads TGTGCCAGCAGCGTAGTCGGTAGCTCCTACAATGAGCAGTTCTTC. Amino acid sequence: CASSVVGSSYNEQFF.

This clonotype occurred many times. Written as DNA, the CDR3 is TGTGCCAGCAGCCCCGGGTCCTATACGCAGTATTTT. Protein sequence: CASSPGSYTQYF. V is TRBV7-3 and J is TRBJ2-3; no firm D call. Germline CDR1 and CDR2: SGHTA and FQGTGA. The V gene lost 5 bases and the J gene lost 7 bases, with 10 bases spanning the gap. This CDR3 has 12 residues.

The chain recombines TRBV28 with TRBJ2-3, with D possibly called TRBD1 or TRBD2 (5 bases each). The CDR3 length is 16 residues. Trimming removed 6 bases at V and 2 bases at J, with 18 bases between. Looked up from germline, CDR1 is MDHEN and CDR2 is SYDVKM. CDR3 amino acids: CASRPRDVYPTDTQYF. The CDR3 DNA sequence: TGTGCCAGCAGGCCCCGGGACGTCTACCCCACAGATACGCAGTATTTT.

This clonotype was counted a few times. The genes are TRBV20-1 and TRBJ1-6; D not resolved. Germline values: CDR1 DFQATT, CDR2 SNEGSKA (reference sequence). This CDR3 is built from 16 residues. The V end was cut by 1 base, the J end by 0 bases, with 10 bases between. The CDR3 is CSARVAQSSYNSPLHF. The CDR3 region has the DNA TGCAGTGCTAGAGTGGCGCAAAGCTCCTATAATTCACCCCTCCACTTT.

The chain joins TRBV12-3 or TRBV12-4 to TRBJ1-1; D gene unclear. This CDR3 is built from 14 residues. Trimming removed 3 bases from V and 8 bases from J, with 16 bases in between. The CDR3: CASSFLSESSEAFF. CDR3 nucleotide sequence: TGTGCCAGCAGTTTTTTAAGTGAGAGCTCCGAAGCTTTCTTT.

V gene TRBV3-1 combines with J gene TRBJ1-2; perhaps TRBD1 as D (5 bases). The CDR3 covers 13 residues. From germline, CDR1 is LGHDT and CDR2 YNNKEL (reference sequence). Trimming left V 4 bases short and J 6 bases short, with 12 bases between. The CDR3 is CASSPGRPDGYTF. CDR3 sequence (DNA): TGTGCCAGCAGCCCGGGACGGCCCGATGGCTACACCTTC.

This clonotype came up many times. V gene TRBV7-9 combines with J gene TRBJ1-2, with 10 positions matching TRBD1. The germline V gene encodes CDR1 SEHNR and CDR2 FQNEAQ (reference sequence). The J segment lost 4 bases and the V segment lost 5 bases, leaving 13 bases of the junction unmatched. The CDR3 has 17 residues. CDR3 coding DNA: TGTGCCAGCAGCACTTTAGCCGGGACAGGGGAGTCCTATGGCTACACCTTC. It translates to CASSTLAGTGESYGYTF.

This clonotype was counted ten times or more. V is TRBV7-6 and J is TRBJ2-3; TRBD2 matches at 9 bases. The germline V gene has CDR1 SGHVS and CDR2 FNYEAQ. The ends lost 5 bases at V and 2 bases at J; junction bases unmatched: 8. The CDR3 length is 16 residues. CDR3 DNA: TGTGCCAGCAGCGCGTGGAGCGGGGGGACCACAGATACGCAGTATTTT. Translation: CASSAWSGGTTDTQYF.

This clonotype was observed at least ten times. The chain carries TRBV6-5 and TRBJ1-1; D not resolved. This CDR3 region has 14 residues. The V gene lost 2 bases and the J gene lost 1 base, with 8 bases spanning the gap. Germline values: CDR1 MNHEY, CDR2 SVGAGI. CDR3 nucleotide sequence: TGTGCCAGCAGTTACAGGGCCAGGAACACTGAAGCTTTCTTT. It encodes CASSYRARNTEAFF.

The table lists this clonotype with many counts. This sequence may be a read error, since a much larger clone differs from it by one base. The chain links TRBV3-1 to TRBJ2-3; D gene ambiguous. The CDR3 contains 11 residues. V was trimmed by 3 bases and J by 4 bases, leaving 2 bases between them. Germline CDR1 reads LGHDT; CDR2 reads YNNKEL (reference sequence). Written as DNA, the CDR3 is TGTGCCAGCAGCCACGCAGATACGCAGTATTTT. This codes for CASSHADTQYF.

The rearrangement links TRBV29-1 to TRBJ1-2; TRBD1 matches 7 bases. CDR3 size: 13 residues. V trimming: 6 bases; J trimming: 1 base; junction bases outside the gene matches: 5. Germline-derived CDR1 and CDR2 are SQVTM and ANQGSEA. CDR3 in amino acids: CSVRDSYNYGYTF. The CDR3 nucleotides read TGCAGCGTCCGGGACAGCTATAACTATGGCTACACCTTC.

This chain links TRBV12-3 or TRBV12-4 with TRBJ2-2; TRBD2 agrees at 11 bases. With V trimmed by 5 bases and J by 4 bases, 6 bases remained unmatched. CDR3 length: 16 residues. CDR3 in amino acids: CASSPQTSGVTGELFF. The CDR3 DNA follows: TGTGCCAGCAGTCCACAGACTAGCGGGGTCACCGGGGAGCTGTTTTTT.

This clonotype has only a few counts. The chain uses TRBV28 and TRBJ2-3, with D uncertain. The CDR3 is made up of 15 amino acids. The germline gives CDR1 MDHEN, CDR2 SYDVKM. V gave up 5 bases and J gave up 1 base, with 13 bases separating them. The CDR3 nucleotides are TGTGCCAGCAGTCTCCCCCGGGTCCGCACAGATACGCAGTATTTT. Its protein product is CASSLPRVRTDTQYF.

At least ten counts were recorded for this clonotype. V usage is TRBV6-5 and J usage is TRBJ1-6, with D uncertain. CDR1 is MNHEY, CDR2 SVGAGI, per germline. The V end lost 2 bases, the J end lost 7 bases, and 9 bases lay between the germline ends. The CDR3 sequence is 14 residues long. As DNA, the CDR3 is TGTGCCAGCAGTTACGGAGGAACGAATTCACCCCTCCACTTT. Translating gives CASSYGGTNSPLHF.